The clone carrying this TCR beta chain was seen a single time. The data belong to a study of blood T cell repertoires in COVID-19. Study-level information: Acute and convalescent COVID-19 samples came from the United States, Italy and Spain.

Those enrolled, adults aged about 18 to 89 years, came from about two dozen US areas. Researchers sorted participants into cohorts using their self-reported clinical history. Assay used: immunoSEQ multiplex PCR; TCRdb lists only in-frame clones, some missing. The sample has approximately 230,000 clones; around 89% are singletons. Deletions cut 2 bases from V and 5 bases from J, with 18 bases between. CDR1 is MDHEN and CDR2 is SYDVKM in the germline V gene. The CDR3 has 16 residues. The specimen sequenced was PBMCs or T cells enriched from blood (not recorded which). The chain combines TRBV28 with TRBJ1-1; D is perhaps TRBD1 (6 bases). The receptor's source is a woman in her twenties or thirties who had recovered from COVID-19. In nucleotides, the CDR3 is TGTGCCAGCAGTTTAGCGTTGGGGCAGGGGAGAACTGAAGCTTTCTTT. This sequence encodes CASSLALGQGRTEAFF.